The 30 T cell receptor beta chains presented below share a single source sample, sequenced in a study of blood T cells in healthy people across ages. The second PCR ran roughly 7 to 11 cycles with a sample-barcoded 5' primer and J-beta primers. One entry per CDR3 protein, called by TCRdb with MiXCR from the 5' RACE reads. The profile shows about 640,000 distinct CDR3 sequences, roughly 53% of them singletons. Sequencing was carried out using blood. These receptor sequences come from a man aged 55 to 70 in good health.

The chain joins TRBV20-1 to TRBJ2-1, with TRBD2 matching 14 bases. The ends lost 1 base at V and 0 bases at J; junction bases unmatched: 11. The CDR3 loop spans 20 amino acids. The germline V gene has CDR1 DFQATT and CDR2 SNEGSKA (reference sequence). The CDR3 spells CSARAGLAGGLRSSYNEQFF. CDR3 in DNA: TGCAGTGCTAGAGCCGGACTAGCGGGGGGCCTTCGGAGCTCCTACAATGAGCAGTTCTTC.

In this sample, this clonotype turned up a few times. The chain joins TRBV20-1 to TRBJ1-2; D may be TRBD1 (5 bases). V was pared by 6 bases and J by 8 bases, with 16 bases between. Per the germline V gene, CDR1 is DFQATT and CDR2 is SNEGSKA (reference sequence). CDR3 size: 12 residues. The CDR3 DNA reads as TGCAGTGCCCAACCCGGGGGGTACGGCTACACCTTC. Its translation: CSAQPGGYGYTF.

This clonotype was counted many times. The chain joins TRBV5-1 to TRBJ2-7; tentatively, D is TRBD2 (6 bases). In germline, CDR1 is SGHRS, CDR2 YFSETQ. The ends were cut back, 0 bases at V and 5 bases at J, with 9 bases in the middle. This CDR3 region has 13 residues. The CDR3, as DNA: TGCGCCAGCAGCTTGGGGGAGGTGCACGAGCAGTACTTC. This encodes CASSLGEVHEQYF. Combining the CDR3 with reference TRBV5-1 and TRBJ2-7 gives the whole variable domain KAGVTQTPRYLIKTRGQQVTLSCSPISGHRSVSWYQQTPGQGLQFLFEYFSETQRNKGNFPGRFSGRQFSNSRSEMNVSTLELGDSALYLCASSLGEVHEQYFGPGTRLTVT.

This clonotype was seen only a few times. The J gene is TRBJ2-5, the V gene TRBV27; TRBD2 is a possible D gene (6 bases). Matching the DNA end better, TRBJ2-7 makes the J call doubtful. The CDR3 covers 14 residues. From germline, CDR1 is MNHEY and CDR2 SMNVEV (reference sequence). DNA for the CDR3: TGTGCCAGCAGTTTCGCGGGACCCAACTACGAGCAGTACTTC. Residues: CASSFAGPNYEQYF.

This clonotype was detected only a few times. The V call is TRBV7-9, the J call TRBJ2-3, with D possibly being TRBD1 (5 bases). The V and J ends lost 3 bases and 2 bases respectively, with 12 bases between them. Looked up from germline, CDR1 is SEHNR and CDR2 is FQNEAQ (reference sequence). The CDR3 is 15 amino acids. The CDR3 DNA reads TGTGCCAGCAGCTTGGGGCGGACCCCCACAGATACGCAGTATTTT. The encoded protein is CASSLGRTPTDTQYF.

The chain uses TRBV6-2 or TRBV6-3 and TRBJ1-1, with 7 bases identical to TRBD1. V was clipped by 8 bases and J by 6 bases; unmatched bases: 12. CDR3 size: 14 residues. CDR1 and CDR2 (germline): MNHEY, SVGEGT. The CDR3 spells CASGPGGYSAEAFF. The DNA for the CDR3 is TGTGCCAGCGGGCCAGGGGGATACAGCGCTGAAGCTTTCTTT.

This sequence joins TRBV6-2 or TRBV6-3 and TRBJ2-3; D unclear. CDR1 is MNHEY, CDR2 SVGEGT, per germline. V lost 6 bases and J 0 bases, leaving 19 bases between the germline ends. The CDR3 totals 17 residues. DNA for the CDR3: TGTGCCAGCAGCCGACTCCCCACAGTTTTCAGCACAGATACGCAGTATTTT. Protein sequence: CASSRLPTVFSTDTQYF.

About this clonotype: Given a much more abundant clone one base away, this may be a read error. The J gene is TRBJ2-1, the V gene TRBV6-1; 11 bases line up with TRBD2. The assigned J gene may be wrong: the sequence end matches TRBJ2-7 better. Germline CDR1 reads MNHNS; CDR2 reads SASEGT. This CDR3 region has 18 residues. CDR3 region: CASRRTSGGPSSYNEQYF. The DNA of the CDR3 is TGTGCCAGCCGTCGAACTAGCGGGGGTCCTAGCTCCTACAATGAGCAGTACTTC.

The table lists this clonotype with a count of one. In DNA form, the CDR3 reads TGTGCCAGCAGTTCTAGCGGGGGGGTCGTAGAGACCCAGTACTTC. Protein product: CASSSSGGVVETQYF. J is TRBJ2-5 and V is TRBV11-2; 12 bases fit TRBD2. The germline gives CDR1 SGHAT, CDR2 FQNNGV. The CDR3 covers 15 residues. V gave up 6 bases and J gave up 4 bases; unmatched junction bases: 6.

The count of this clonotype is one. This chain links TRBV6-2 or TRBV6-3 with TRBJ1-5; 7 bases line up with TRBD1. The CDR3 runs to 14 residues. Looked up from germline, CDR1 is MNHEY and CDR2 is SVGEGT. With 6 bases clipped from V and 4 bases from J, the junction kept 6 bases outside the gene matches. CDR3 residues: CASSIGTENQPQHF. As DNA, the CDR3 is TGTGCCAGCAGCATCGGGACAGAAAATCAGCCCCAGCATTTT.

The CDR3 is CASSSLDRALFF. CDR3 nucleotides: TGTGCCAGCAGTTCGCTGGACAGGGCACTGTTTTTT. V and J are TRBV28 and TRBJ1-4, with 8 bases that match TRBD1. The CDR3 is 12 residues long. V dropped 4 bases and J dropped 13; count of bases not matched to a gene: 5. Germline V gene data show CDR1 as MDHEN and CDR2 as SYDVKM.

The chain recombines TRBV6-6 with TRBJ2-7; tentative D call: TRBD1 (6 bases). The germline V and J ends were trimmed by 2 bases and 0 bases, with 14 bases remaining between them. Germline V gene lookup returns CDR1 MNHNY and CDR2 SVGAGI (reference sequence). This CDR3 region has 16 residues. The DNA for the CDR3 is TGTGCCAGCAGTTACCCGAATCAGGGGCCCTCCTACGAGCAGTACTTC. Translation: CASSYPNQGPSYEQYF.

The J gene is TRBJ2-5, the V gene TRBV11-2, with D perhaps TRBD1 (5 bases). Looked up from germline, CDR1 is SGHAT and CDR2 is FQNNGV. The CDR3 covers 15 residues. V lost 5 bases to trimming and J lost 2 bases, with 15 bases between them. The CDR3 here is CASSQGGNPQETQYF. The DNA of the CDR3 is TGTGCCAGCAGCCAGGGTGGAAATCCGCAAGAGACCCAGTACTTC.

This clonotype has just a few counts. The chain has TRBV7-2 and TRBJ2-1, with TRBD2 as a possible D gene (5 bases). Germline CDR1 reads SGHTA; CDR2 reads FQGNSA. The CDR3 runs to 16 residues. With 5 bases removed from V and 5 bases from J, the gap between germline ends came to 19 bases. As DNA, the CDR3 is TGTGCCAGCAGCCCGTCCCCCGGGGTGCAGGACAATGAGCAGTTCTTC. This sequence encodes CASSPSPGVQDNEQFF.

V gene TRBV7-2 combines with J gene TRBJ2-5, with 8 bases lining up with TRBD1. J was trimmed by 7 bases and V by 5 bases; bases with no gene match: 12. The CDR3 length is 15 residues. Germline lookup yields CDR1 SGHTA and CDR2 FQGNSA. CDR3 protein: CASSPQTGAYRTQYF. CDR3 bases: TGTGCCAGCAGCCCCCAGACAGGGGCTTATAGGACCCAGTACTTC.

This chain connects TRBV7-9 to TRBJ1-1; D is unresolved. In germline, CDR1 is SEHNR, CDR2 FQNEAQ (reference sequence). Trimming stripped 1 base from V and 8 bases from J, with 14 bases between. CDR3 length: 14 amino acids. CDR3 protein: CASSLEVRWNEAFF. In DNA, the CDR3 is TGTGCCAGCAGCTTAGAGGTACGGTGGAACGAAGCTTTCTTT.

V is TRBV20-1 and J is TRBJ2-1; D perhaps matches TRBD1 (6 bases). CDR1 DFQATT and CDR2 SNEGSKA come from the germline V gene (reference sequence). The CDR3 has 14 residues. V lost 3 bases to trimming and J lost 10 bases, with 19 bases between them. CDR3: CSASTLGGRVEQFF. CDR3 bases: TGCAGTGCTAGTACCCTTGGGGGCCGTGTCGAGCAGTTCTTC.

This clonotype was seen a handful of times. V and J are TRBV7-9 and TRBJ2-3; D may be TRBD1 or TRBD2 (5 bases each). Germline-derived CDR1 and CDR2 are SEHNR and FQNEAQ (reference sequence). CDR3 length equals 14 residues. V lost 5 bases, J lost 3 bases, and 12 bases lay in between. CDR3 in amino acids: CASSREGVTDTQYF. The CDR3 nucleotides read TGTGCCAGCAGCCGGGAAGGGGTAACAGATACGCAGTATTTT.

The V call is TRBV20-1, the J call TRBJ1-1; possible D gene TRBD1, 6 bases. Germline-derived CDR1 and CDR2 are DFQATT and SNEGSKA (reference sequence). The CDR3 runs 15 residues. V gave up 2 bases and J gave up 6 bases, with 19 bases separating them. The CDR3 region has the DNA TGCAGTGCTAGACCGGGGTCTTGGGGGCATCCTGAAGCTTTCTTT. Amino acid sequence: CSARPGSWGHPEAFF.

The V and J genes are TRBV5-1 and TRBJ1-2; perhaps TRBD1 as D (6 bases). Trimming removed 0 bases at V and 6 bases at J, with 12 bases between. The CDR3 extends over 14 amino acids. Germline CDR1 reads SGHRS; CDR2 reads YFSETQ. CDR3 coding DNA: TGCGCCAGCAGCTTGGGTTGGACAGAGAATGGCTACACCTTC. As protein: CASSLGWTENGYTF.

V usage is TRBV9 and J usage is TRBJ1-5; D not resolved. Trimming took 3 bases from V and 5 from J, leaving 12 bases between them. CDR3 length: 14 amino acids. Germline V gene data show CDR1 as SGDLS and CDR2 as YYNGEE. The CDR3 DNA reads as TGTGCCAGCAGCGCCGGGAGCCGGGATCAGCCCCAGCATTTT. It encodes CASSAGSRDQPQHF.

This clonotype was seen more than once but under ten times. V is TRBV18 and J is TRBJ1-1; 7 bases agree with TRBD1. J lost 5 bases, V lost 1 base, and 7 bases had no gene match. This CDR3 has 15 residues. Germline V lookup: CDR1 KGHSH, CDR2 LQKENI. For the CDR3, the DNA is TGTGCCAGCTCACCACAAGGCCAGGGGGGTACTGAAGCTTTCTTT. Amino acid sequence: CASSPQGQGGTEAFF. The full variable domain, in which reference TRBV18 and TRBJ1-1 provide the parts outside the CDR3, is NAGVMQNPRHLVRRRGQEARLRCSPMKGHSHVYWYRQLPEEGLKFMVYLQKENIIDESGMPKERFSAEFPKEGPSILRIQQVVRGDSAAYFCASSPQGQGGTEAFFGQGTRLTVV.

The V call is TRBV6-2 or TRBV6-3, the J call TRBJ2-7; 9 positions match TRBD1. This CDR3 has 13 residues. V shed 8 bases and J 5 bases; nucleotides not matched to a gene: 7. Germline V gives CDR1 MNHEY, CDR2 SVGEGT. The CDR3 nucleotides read TGTGCCAGCCGCCGGGACAGGGTCGACGAGCAGTACTTC. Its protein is CASRRDRVDEQYF.

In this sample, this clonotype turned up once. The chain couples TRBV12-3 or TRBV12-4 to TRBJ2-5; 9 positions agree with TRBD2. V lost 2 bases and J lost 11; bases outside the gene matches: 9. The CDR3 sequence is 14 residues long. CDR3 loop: CASSLLAGWNEQYF. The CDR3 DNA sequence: TGTGCCAGCAGTTTACTAGCGGGGTGGAATGAGCAGTACTTC.

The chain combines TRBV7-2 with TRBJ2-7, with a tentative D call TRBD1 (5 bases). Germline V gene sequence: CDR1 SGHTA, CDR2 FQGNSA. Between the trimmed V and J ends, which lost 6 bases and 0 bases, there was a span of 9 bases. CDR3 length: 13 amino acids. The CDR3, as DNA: TGTGCCAGCAGTATACAGGTCTCCTACGAGCAGTACTTC. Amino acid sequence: CASSIQVSYEQYF.

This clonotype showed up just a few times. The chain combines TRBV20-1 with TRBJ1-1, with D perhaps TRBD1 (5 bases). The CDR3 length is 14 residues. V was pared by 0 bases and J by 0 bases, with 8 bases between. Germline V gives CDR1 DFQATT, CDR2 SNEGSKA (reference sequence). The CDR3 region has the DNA TGCAGTGCTAGAGATGGGGGGGTGAACACTGAAGCTTTCTTT. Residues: CSARDGGVNTEAFF.

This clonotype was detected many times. The CDR3 loop is CSVVVSSYEQYF. CDR3 nucleotides: TGCAGCGTTGTTGTAAGCTCCTACGAGCAGTACTTC. The chain has TRBV29-1 and TRBJ2-7; no clear D. V lost 4 bases and J lost 0, with 7 bases in between. The CDR3 is made up of 12 amino acids. CDR1 SQVTM and CDR2 ANQGSEA come from the germline V gene.

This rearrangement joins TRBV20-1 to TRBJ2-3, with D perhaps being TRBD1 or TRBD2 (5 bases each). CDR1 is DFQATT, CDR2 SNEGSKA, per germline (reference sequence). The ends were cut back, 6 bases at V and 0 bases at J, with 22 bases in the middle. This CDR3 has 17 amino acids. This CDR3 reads CSATPGVGPTSTDTQYF. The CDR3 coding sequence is TGCAGTGCGACTCCCGGGGTGGGACCTACTAGCACAGATACGCAGTATTTT.

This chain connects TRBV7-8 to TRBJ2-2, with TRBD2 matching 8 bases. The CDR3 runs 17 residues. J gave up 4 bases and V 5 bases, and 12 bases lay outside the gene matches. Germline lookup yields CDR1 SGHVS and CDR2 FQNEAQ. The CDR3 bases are TGTGCCAGCAGCCCCCCCCGGCGACTAGCGCCCACCGGGGAGCTGTTTTTT. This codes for CASSPPRRLAPTGELFF.

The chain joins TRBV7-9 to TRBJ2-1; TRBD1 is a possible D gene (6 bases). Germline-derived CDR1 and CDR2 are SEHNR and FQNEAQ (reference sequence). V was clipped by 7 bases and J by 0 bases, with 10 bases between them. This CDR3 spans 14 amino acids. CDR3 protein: CASTQGSSYNEQFF. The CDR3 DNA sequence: TGTGCCAGCACACAGGGAAGCTCCTACAATGAGCAGTTCTTC.